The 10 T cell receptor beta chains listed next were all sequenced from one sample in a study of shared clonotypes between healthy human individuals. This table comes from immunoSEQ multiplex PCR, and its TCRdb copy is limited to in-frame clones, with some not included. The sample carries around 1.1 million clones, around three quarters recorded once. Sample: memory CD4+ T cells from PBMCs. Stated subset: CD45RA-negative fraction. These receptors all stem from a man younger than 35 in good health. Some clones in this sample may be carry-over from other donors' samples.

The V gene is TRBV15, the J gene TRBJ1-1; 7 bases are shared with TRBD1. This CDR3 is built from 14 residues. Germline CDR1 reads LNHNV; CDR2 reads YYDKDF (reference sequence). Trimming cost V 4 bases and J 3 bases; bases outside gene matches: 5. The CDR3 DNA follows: TGTGCCACCAGCACGCAGGGGGGTGACACTGAAGCTTTCTTT. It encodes CATSTQGGDTEAFF.

The CDR3 protein is CASSKGPAYSGNTIYF. Here the CDR3 DNA reads TGTGCCAGTAGTAAGGGCCCCGCGTACTCTGGAAACACCATATATTTT. J is TRBJ1-3 and V is TRBV19; D is unclear. The CDR3 spans 16 residues. Trimming took off 4 bases at V and 0 bases at J, with 13 bases between the two ends. Germline CDR1 LNHDA, CDR2 SQIVND (reference sequence). Supplemented by reference TRBV19 and TRBJ1-3, the full variable domain reads DGGITQSPKYLFRKEGQNVTLSCEQNLNHDAMYWYRQDPGQGLRLIYYSQIVNDFQKGDIAEGYSVSREKKESFPLTVTSAQKNPTAFYLCASSKGPAYSGNTIYFGEGSWLTVV.

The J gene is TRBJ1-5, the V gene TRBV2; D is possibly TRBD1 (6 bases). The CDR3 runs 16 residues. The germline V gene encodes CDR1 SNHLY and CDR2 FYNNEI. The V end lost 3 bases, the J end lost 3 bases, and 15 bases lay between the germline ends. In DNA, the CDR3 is TGTGCCAGCAGTGATGGGGGGGCTAATGTCAATCAGCCCCAGCATTTT. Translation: CASSDGGANVNQPQHF.

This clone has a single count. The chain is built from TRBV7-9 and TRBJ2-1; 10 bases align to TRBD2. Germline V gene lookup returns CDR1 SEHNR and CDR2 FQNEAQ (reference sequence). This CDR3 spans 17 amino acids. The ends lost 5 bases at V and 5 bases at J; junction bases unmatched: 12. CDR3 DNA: TGTGCCAGCAGCCCCCGGGATATGCTAGCGGGGGACAATGAGCAGTTCTTC. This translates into CASSPRDMLAGDNEQFF.

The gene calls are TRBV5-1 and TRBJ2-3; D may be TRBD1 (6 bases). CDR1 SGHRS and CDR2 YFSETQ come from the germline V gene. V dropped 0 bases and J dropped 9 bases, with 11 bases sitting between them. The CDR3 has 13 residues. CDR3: CASSLAQGGTQYF. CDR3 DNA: TGCGCCAGCAGCTTGGCACAGGGTGGAACGCAGTATTTT.

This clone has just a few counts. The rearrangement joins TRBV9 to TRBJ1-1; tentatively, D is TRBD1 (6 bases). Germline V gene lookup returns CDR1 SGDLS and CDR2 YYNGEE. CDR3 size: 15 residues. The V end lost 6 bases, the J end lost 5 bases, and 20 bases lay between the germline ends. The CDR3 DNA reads TGTGCCAGCACACCACCAGTCGGGGGGCCAACTGAAGCTTTCTTT. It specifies CASTPPVGGPTEAFF. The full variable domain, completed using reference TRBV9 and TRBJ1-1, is DSGVTQTPKHLITATGQRVTLRCSPRSGDLSVYWYQQSLDQGLQFLIQYYNGEERAKGNILERFSAQQFPDLHSELNLSSLELGDSALYFCASTPPVGGPTEAFFGQGTRLTVV.

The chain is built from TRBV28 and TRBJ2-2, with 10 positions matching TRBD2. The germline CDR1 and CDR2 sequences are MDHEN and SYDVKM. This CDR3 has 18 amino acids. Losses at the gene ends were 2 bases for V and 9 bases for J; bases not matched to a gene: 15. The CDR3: CASSLRPSGSLTPRELFF. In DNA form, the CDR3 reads TGTGCCAGCAGTTTACGGCCTAGCGGGAGCCTCACGCCCAGGGAGCTGTTTTTT.

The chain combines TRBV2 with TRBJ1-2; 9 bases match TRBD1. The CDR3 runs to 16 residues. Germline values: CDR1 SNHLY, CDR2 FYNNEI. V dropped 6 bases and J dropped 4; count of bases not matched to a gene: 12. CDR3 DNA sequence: TGTGCCAGCAGCCTAGGGGACGGGACAGGGCCCTATGGCTACACCTTC. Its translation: CASSLGDGTGPYGYTF.

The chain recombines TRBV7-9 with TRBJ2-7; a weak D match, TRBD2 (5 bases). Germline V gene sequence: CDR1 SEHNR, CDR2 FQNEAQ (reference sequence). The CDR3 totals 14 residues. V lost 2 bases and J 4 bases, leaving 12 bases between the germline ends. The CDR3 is CASSLLGGGYEQYF. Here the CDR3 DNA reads TGTGCCAGCAGCTTACTCGGAGGTGGTTACGAGCAGTACTTC.

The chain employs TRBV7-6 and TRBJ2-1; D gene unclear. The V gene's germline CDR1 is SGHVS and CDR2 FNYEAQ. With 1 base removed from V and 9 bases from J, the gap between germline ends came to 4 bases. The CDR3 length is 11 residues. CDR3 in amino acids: CASSLGIEQFF. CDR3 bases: TGTGCCAGCAGCTTAGGTATTGAGCAGTTCTTC.